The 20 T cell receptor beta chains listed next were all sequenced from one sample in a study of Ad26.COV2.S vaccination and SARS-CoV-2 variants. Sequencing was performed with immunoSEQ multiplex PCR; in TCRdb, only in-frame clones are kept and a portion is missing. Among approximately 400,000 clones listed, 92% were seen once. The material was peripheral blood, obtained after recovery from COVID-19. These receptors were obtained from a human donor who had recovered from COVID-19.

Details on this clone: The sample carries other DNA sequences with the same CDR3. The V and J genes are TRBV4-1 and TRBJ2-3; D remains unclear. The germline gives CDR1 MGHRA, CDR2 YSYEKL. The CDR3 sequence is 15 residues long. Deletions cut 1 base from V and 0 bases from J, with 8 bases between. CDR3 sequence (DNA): TGCGCCAGCAGCCAAGTGGCAGCTAGCACAGATACGCAGTATTTT. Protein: CASSQVAASTDTQYF.

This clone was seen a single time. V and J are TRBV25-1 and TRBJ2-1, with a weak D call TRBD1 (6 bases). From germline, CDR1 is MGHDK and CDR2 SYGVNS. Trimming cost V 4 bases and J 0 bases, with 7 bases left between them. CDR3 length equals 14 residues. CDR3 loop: CASSGTVSYNEQFF. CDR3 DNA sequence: TGTGCCAGCAGTGGGACAGTCTCCTACAATGAGCAGTTCTTC.

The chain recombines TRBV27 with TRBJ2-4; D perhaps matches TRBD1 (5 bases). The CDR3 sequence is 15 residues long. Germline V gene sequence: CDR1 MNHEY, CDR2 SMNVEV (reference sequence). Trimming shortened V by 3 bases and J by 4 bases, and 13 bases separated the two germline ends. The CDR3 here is CASSFFSDMKNIQYF. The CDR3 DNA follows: TGTGCCAGCAGTTTCTTCTCGGACATGAAAAACATTCAGTACTTC.

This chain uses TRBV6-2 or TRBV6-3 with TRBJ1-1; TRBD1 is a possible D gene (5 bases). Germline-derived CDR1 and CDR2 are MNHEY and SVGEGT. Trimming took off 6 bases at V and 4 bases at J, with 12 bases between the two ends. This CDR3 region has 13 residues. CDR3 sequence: CASSQGPATEAFF. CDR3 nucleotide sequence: TGTGCCAGCAGCCAGGGTCCGGCCACTGAAGCTTTCTTT.

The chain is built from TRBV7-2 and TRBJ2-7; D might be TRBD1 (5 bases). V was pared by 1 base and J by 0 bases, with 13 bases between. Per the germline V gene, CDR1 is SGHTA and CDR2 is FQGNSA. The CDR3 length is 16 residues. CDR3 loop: CASSLVAGQGSYEQYF. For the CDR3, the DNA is TGTGCCAGCAGCTTAGTGGCAGGGCAGGGCTCCTACGAGCAGTACTTC.

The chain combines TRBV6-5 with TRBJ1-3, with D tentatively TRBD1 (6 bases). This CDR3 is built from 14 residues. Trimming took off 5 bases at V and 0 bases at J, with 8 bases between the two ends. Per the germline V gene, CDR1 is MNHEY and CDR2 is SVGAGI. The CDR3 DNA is TGTGCCAGCAGTACAGGGAACTCTGGAAACACCATATATTTT. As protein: CASSTGNSGNTIYF.

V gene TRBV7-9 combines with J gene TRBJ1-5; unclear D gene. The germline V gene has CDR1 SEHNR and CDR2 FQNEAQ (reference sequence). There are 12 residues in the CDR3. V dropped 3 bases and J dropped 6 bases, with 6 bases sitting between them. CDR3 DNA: TGTGCCAGCAGCTTTGACCCTCAGCCCCAGCATTTT. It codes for CASSFDPQPQHF.

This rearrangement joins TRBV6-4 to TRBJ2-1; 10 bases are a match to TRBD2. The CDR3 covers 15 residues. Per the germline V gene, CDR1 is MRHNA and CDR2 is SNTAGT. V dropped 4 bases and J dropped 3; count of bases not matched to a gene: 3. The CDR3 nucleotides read TGTGCCAGCAGTGTGAGCGGGGGGGTCTACAATGAGCAGTTCTTC. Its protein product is CASSVSGGVYNEQFF.

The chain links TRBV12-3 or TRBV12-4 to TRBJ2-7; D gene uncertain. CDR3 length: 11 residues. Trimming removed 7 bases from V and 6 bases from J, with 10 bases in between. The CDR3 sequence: CASTRTGEQYF. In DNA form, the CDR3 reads TGTGCCAGCACCCGGACGGGCGAGCAGTACTTC.

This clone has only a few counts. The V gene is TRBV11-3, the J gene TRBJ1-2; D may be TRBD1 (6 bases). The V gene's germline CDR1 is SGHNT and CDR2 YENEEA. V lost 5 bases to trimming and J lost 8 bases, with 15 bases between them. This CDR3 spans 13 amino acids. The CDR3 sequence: CASSPPTGAGYTF. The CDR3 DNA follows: TGTGCCAGCAGCCCCCCGACGGGGGCGGGCTACACCTTC.

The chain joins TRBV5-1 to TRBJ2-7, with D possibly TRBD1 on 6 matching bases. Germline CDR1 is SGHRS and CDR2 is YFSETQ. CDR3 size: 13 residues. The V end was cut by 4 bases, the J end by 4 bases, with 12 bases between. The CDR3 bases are TGCGCCAGCAGCGTGGACAGATTTTACGAGCAGTACTTC. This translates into CASSVDRFYEQYF.

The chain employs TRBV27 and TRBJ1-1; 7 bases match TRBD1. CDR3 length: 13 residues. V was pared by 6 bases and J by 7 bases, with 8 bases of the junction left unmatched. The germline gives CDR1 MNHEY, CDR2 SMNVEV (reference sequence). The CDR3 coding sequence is TGTGCCAGCAGCCGGACAGGAGCGGGTGAAGCTTTCTTT. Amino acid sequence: CASSRTGAGEAFF.

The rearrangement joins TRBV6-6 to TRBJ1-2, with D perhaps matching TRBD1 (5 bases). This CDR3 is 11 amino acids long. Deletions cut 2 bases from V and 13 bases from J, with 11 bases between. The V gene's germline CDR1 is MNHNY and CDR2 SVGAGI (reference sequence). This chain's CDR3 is CASSYGGDPTF. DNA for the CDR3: TGTGCCAGCAGTTACGGCGGGGACCCCACCTTC.

Here the CDR3 DNA reads TGTGCCAGCAGCAAAGAGGGGGTTTGGTATGAAAAACTGTTTTTT. This sequence encodes CASSKEGVWYEKLFF. The chain combines TRBV21-1 with TRBJ1-4; the D call in the table, TRBD1, was not verified against the DNA. TRBV21-1 is annotated as a pseudogene. The CDR3 is made up of 15 amino acids.

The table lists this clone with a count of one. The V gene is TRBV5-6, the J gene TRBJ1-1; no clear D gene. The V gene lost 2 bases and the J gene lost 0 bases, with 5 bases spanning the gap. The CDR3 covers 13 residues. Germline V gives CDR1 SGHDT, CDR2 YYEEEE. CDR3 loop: CASSFKVNTEAFF. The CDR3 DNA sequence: TGTGCCAGCAGCTTTAAGGTGAACACTGAAGCTTTCTTT. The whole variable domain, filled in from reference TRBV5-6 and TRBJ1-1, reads DAGVTQSPTHLIKTRGQQVTLRCSPKSGHDTVSWYQQALGQGPQFIFQYYEEEERQRGNFPDRFSGHQFPNYSSELNVNALLLGDSALYLCASSFKVNTEAFFGQGTRLTVV.

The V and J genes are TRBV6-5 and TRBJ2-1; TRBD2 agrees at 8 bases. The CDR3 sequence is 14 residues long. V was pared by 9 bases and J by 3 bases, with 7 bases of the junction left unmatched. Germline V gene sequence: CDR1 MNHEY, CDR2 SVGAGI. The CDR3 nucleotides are TGTGCCAGTACTACCGCGGGGGGCTACAATGAGCAGTTCTTC. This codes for CASTTAGGYNEQFF.

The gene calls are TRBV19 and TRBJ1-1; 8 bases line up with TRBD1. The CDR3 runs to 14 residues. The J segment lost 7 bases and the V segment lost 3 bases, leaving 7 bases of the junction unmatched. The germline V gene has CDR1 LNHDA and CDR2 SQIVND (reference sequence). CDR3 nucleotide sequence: TGTGCCAGTAGTATTCTGTACAGGGGGGATGAAGCTTTCTTT. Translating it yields CASSILYRGDEAFF.

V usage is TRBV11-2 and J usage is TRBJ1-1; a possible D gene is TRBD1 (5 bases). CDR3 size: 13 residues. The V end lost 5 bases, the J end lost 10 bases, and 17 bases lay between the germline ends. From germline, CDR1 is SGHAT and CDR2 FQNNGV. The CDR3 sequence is CASSPREWGAAFF. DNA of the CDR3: TGTGCCAGCAGCCCCCGGGAGTGGGGCGCAGCTTTCTTT.

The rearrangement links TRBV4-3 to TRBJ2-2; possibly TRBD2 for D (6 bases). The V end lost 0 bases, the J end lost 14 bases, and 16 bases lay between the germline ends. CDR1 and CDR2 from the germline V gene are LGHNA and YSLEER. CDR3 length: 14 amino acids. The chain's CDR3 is CASSQDVEGWALFF. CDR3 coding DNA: TGCGCCAGCAGCCAAGATGTGGAGGGATGGGCCCTGTTTTTT.

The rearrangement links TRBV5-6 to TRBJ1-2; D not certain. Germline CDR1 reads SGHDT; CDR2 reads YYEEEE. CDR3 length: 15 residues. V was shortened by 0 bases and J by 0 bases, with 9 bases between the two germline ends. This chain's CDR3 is CASSLARQSNYGYTF. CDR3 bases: TGTGCCAGCAGCTTGGCAAGGCAGTCTAACTATGGCTACACCTTC.